Below, 12 T cell receptor beta chains from the same sample are listed, as sequenced in a study of CD8 T cells in ankylosing spondylitis. One entry per CDR3 protein results from TCRdb running MiXCR on the 5' RACE reads. The repertoire has around 180,000 distinct CDR3 sequences, 10% to 15% of them found once; the top ten carry approximately 9.9%. Sequenced: blood, either unsorted or a sorted T cell fraction (not recorded which). The receptor set was obtained from a female donor with ankylosing spondylitis or in good health (not recorded which).

This clonotype was recorded only once. This sequence may be a read error, since a much larger clone differs from it by one base. The rearrangement links TRBV3-1 to TRBJ2-7; 8 nucleotides agree with TRBD1. This CDR3 spans 15 amino acids. J gave up 4 bases and V 8 bases, and 13 bases lay outside the gene matches. Germline-derived CDR1 and CDR2 are LGHDT and YNNKEL (reference sequence). CDR3 region: CASGRGTGGTYEQYF. CDR3 DNA sequence: TGTGCCAGCGGCCGCGGGACAGGAGGCACGTACGAGCAGTACTTC.

This clonotype appeared many times. This rearrangement joins TRBV5-1 to TRBJ2-5; D remains ambiguous. Per the germline V gene, CDR1 is SGHRS and CDR2 is YFSETQ. V was shortened by 0 bases and J by 8 bases, with 8 bases between the two germline ends. CDR3 length equals 12 residues. The CDR3 DNA is TGCGCCAGCAGCTTGGATTCGGAAACCCAGTACTTC. It encodes CASSLDSETQYF.

A few counts support this clonotype. In DNA, the CDR3 is TGTGCCAGCAGCTTAAGCGACGTTAGCTCCTACGAGCAGTACTTC. Translation gives CASSLSDVSSYEQYF. The V call is TRBV7-2, the J call TRBJ2-7; D uncertain. The germline gives CDR1 SGHTA, CDR2 FQGNSA. The CDR3 covers 15 residues. Trimming shortened V by 2 bases and J by 0 bases, and 11 bases separated the two germline ends.

Many counts were recorded for this clonotype. This chain joins TRBV20-1 and TRBJ2-4, with 7 bases lining up with TRBD2. Germline V gene data show CDR1 as DFQATT and CDR2 as SNEGSKA (reference sequence). The CDR3 runs to 14 residues. The V gene end was trimmed by 0 bases and the J gene end by 4 bases; junction bases not matched to a gene: 3. The CDR3 here is CSARDPGGKNIQYF. The CDR3 DNA reads as TGCAGTGCTAGAGACCCGGGAGGTAAAAACATTCAGTACTTC.

At least ten counts were recorded for this clonotype. The J gene is TRBJ1-5, the V gene TRBV12-3 or TRBV12-4; D might be TRBD1 (6 bases). This CDR3 is 14 amino acids long. V gave up 5 bases and J gave up 1 base, with 9 bases separating them. The CDR3, as DNA: TGTGCCAGCAGTGGACAGATAAGCAATCAGCCCCAGCATTTT. The encoded protein is CASSGQISNQPQHF.

The table lists this clonotype with a few counts. The chain recombines TRBV29-1 with TRBJ2-6; no definite D call. The CDR3 runs to 14 residues. CDR1 and CDR2 (germline): SQVTM, ANQGSEA. Trimming took off 6 bases at V and 0 bases at J, with 9 bases between the two ends. The CDR3 DNA reads as TGCAGCGTCACAAGTAGCTCTGGGGCCAACGTCCTGACTTTC. It codes for CSVTSSSGANVLTF.

This clonotype was seen repeatedly, ten times or more. The chain is built from TRBV29-1 and TRBJ2-4; D possibly corresponds to TRBD1 (6 bases). Germline V lookup: CDR1 SQVTM, CDR2 ANQGSEA. V lost 8 bases, J lost 7 bases, and 12 bases lay in between. The CDR3 is 11 residues long. Here the CDR3 DNA reads TGCAGCTTCTCCCAGGGGAACATTCAGTACTTC. Translated, it gives CSFSQGNIQYF.

V is TRBV7-2 and J is TRBJ2-3, with unresolved D. The CDR3 is made up of 13 amino acids. Trimming cost V 2 bases and J 9 bases, with 12 bases left between them. Per the germline V gene, CDR1 is SGHTA and CDR2 is FQGNSA. This chain's CDR3 is CASSLIVVETQYF. In nucleotides, the CDR3 is TGTGCCAGCAGCTTAATCGTGGTCGAGACGCAGTATTTT.

Many counts were recorded for this clonotype. The chain recombines TRBV11-2 with TRBJ2-7; 11 bases agree with TRBD2. CDR1 is SGHAT, CDR2 FQNNGV, per germline. With 2 bases clipped from V and 4 bases from J, the junction kept 13 bases outside the gene matches. This CDR3 contains 18 residues. CDR3 region: CASSLPRTSGPLSYEQYF. Written as DNA, the CDR3 is TGTGCCAGCAGCTTACCCAGGACTAGCGGGCCCCTGAGTTACGAGCAGTACTTC.

This clonotype has ten or more counts. This chain connects TRBV5-1 to TRBJ2-7; maybe TRBD2 (5 bases). Trimming took 0 bases from V and 3 from J, leaving 22 bases between them. The CDR3 sequence is 18 residues long. Germline values: CDR1 SGHRS, CDR2 YFSETQ. CDR3 nucleotide sequence: TGCGCCAGCAGCTTGGGCATAATGACGCAATCGGGAAACTACGAGCAGTACTTC. Its translation: CASSLGIMTQSGNYEQYF.

A word on this clonotype: Being one base from a much bigger clone, this may be a read error. J is TRBJ1-1 and V is TRBV20-1, with a weak D call TRBD1 (5 bases). CDR1 DFQATT and CDR2 SNEGSKA come from the germline V gene (reference sequence). The CDR3 consists of 16 residues. The CDR3 reads CCAWGSGGRANTEAFF. The CDR3, as DNA: TGCTGTGCTTGGGGGTCCGGCGGAAGGGCGAACACTGAAGCTTTCTTT.

This clonotype was counted between two and nine times. The chain combines TRBV7-6 with TRBJ2-6; 7 bases fit TRBD1. The CDR3 covers 15 residues. V shed 1 base and J 9 bases; nucleotides not matched to a gene: 6. Germline loops: CDR1 SGHVS, CDR2 FNYEAQ. The CDR3 reads CASSLDTHRGNVLTF. For the CDR3, the DNA is TGTGCCAGCAGCTTAGACACACACAGGGGCAACGTCCTGACTTTC. The full variable domain, rest sourced from reference TRBV7-6 and TRBJ2-6, is GAGVSQSPRYKVTKRGQDVALRCDPISGHVSLYWYRQALGQGPEFLTYFNYEAQQDKSGLPNDRFSAERPEGSISTLTIQRTEQRDSAMYRCASSLDTHRGNVLTFGAGSRLTVL.